Shown below are 29 T cell receptor beta chains from a single sample sequenced in a study of blood T cells in healthy people across ages. PCR was performed a second time for roughly 6 to 12 cycles using a sample-barcoded 5' primer and a J-beta primer mix. TCRdb passed the 5' RACE reads through MiXCR, listing each CDR3 protein once. The table records about 970,000 distinct CDR3 sequences, roughly half of them present only once. Sequencing was carried out using blood. The receptors stem from an older woman in good health.

V is TRBV7-2 and J is TRBJ1-6, with D perhaps TRBD1 (6 bases). V gave up 5 bases and J gave up 6 bases, with 17 bases separating them. Germline lookup yields CDR1 SGHTA and CDR2 FQGNSA. This CDR3 spans 16 amino acids. The CDR3 region is CASSQQGTMSNSPLHF. CDR3 coding DNA: TGTGCCAGCAGCCAACAAGGGACAATGTCTAATTCACCCCTCCACTTT.

With respect to this clonotype: A read error may account for a junction end that differs from germline. The chain couples TRBV19 to TRBJ2-5, with 13 bases lining up with TRBD2. Germline lookup yields CDR1 LNHDA and CDR2 SQIVND (reference sequence). This CDR3 spans 17 amino acids. This CDR3 reads CASSIAGLAGVIETQYF. In nucleotides, the CDR3 is TGCGCCAGTAGTATTGCAGGACTAGCGGGAGTGATCGAGACCCAGTACTTC. Based on the CDR3 plus reference TRBV19 and TRBJ2-5, the full variable domain is DGGITQSPKYLFRKEGQNVTLSCEQNLNHDAMYWYRQDPGQGLRLIYYSQIVNDFQKGDIAEGYSVSREKKESFPLTVTSAQKNPTAFYLCASSIAGLAGVIETQYFGPGTRLLVL.

The chain joins TRBV7-9 to TRBJ2-3, with 8 bases lining up with TRBD1. V trimming: 1 base; J trimming: 6 bases; junction bases outside the gene matches: 9. The CDR3 is 16 amino acids. Per the germline V gene, CDR1 is SEHNR and CDR2 is FQNEAQ (reference sequence). The CDR3 bases are TGTGCCAGCAGCTTAGGACGACAGGGGTTAGGGGATACGCAGTATTTT. Protein sequence: CASSLGRQGLGDTQYF. Variable domain in full (rest from reference TRBV7-9 and TRBJ2-3): DTGVSQNPRHKITKRGQNVTFRCDPISEHNRLYWYRQTLGQGPEFLTYFQNEAQLEKSRLLSDRFSAERPKGSFSTLEIQRTEQGDSAMYLCASSLGRQGLGDTQYFGPGTRLTVL.

This clonotype has just a few counts. The V and J genes are TRBV7-9 and TRBJ1-4; no firm D call. Germline CDR1 is SEHNR and CDR2 is FQNEAQ (reference sequence). This CDR3 is built from 15 residues. The germline V and J ends were trimmed by 2 bases and 0 bases, with 7 bases remaining between them. The CDR3, as DNA: TGTGCCAGCAGCTTAAGGACTGCAACTAATGAAAAACTGTTTTTT. Encoded protein: CASSLRTATNEKLFF.

This clonotype was observed a handful of times. The V call is TRBV6-5, the J call TRBJ1-1, with D unclear. Germline CDR1 MNHEY, CDR2 SVGAGI. V lost 6 bases and J 1 base, leaving 15 bases between the germline ends. The CDR3 is made up of 15 amino acids. The CDR3, as DNA: TGTGCCAGCAGCCCCCCCGGAGTAAGGAACACTGAAGCTTTCTTT. This sequence encodes CASSPPGVRNTEAFF.

The chain uses TRBV10-3 and TRBJ1-4; 9 positions agree with TRBD1. V shed 8 bases and J 7 bases; nucleotides not matched to a gene: 5. This CDR3 contains 13 residues. CDR1 and CDR2 from the germline V gene are ENHRY and SYGVKD. Here the CDR3 reads CAIGGQGSEKLFF. In DNA form, the CDR3 reads TGTGCCATCGGCGGACAGGGGAGTGAAAAACTGTTTTTT.

To note about this clonotype: Sequence at one end of the junction differs from germline and may be a read error. The V gene is TRBV20-1, the J gene TRBJ2-1, with no clear D. The germline V gene has CDR1 DFQATT and CDR2 SNEGSKA (reference sequence). There are 15 residues in the CDR3. CDR3 DNA: TGCAGTGCGTACCCTGTTGTAGGCTCCTACAAGGAGCAGTTCTTC. Its protein product is CSAYPVVGSYKEQFF.

This chain joins TRBV24-1 and TRBJ2-7, with TRBD1 matching over 7 bases. Trimming cost V 4 bases and J 2 bases; bases outside gene matches: 10. The germline V gene encodes CDR1 KGHDR and CDR2 SFDVKD. The CDR3 sequence is 16 residues long. The CDR3 coding sequence is TGTGCCACCAGTGACCGAGGTAGGACAGGAGCCTACGAGCAGTACTTC. Translation: CATSDRGRTGAYEQYF.

This clonotype was counted once. The V call is TRBV12-3 or TRBV12-4, the J call TRBJ2-7; D gene ambiguous. Trimming removed 3 bases at V and 2 bases at J, with 8 bases between. The CDR3 loop spans 13 amino acids. CDR3 coding DNA: TGTGCCAGCAGTTTCCCAGAGACCTACGAGCAGTACTTC. It translates to CASSFPETYEQYF.

The chain joins TRBV2 to TRBJ2-5; 7 bases are shared with TRBD2. The DNA matches TRBJ2-7 better at its end, which makes the J call doubtful. CDR1 and CDR2 from the germline V gene are SNHLY and FYNNEI. The CDR3 is made up of 12 amino acids. CDR3 residues: CASIAGTSEQYF. Here the CDR3 DNA reads TGTGCCAGCATAGCGGGTACAAGCGAGCAGTACTTC.

This clonotype was counted a single time. CDR3 sequence reads: CASSFPGQGAGVFYEQYF. The CDR3 region has the DNA TGCGCCAGCAGCTTCCCGGGACAGGGAGCCGGGGTTTTTTACGAGCAGTACTTC. The rearrangement joins TRBV5-1 to TRBJ2-5, with 9 bases fitting TRBD1. The J call may be faulty, since TRBJ2-7 better matches the DNA end. CDR1 and CDR2 from the germline V gene are SGHRS and YFSETQ. The CDR3 has 18 residues.

This clonotype was seen more than once but under ten times. This sequence joins TRBV20-1 and TRBJ2-7, with D hard to call. The ends were cut back, 5 bases at V and 3 bases at J, with 17 bases in the middle. This CDR3 spans 14 amino acids. Germline V gene data show CDR1 as DFQATT and CDR2 as SNEGSKA (reference sequence). CDR3: CSASPSSLGYEQYF. The CDR3 nucleotides read TGCAGTGCTTCTCCCTCTTCCCTCGGCTACGAGCAGTACTTC.

The genes are TRBV20-1 and TRBJ2-1; TRBD2 might be the D (6 bases). Trimming shortened V by 0 bases and J by 13 bases, and 10 bases separated the two germline ends. Germline V CDR1 and CDR2: DFQATT, SNEGSKA (reference sequence). The CDR3 has 11 amino acids. The CDR3 sequence: CSARDAAGQFF. The CDR3 DNA reads as TGCAGTGCTAGAGATGCGGCGGGACAGTTCTTC.

V and J are TRBV7-9 and TRBJ1-1; no clear D. The V end was cut by 2 bases, the J end by 1 base, with 8 bases between. CDR3 length: 14 amino acids. Germline V gives CDR1 SEHNR, CDR2 FQNEAQ (reference sequence). CDR3 amino acids: CASSLMGANTEAFF. Here the CDR3 DNA reads TGTGCCAGCAGCTTAATGGGTGCGAACACTGAAGCTTTCTTT.

This clonotype appeared once. The chain carries TRBV5-1 and TRBJ2-3, with 10 bases matching TRBD2. The CDR3 length is 16 residues. J gave up 1 base and V 2 bases, and 4 bases lay outside the gene matches. The germline gives CDR1 SGHRS, CDR2 YFSETQ. The CDR3 coding sequence is TGCGCCAGCAGCTTTAGCGGGAGGCGAGGCACAGATACGCAGTATTTT. Translated, it gives CASSFSGRRGTDTQYF.

This sequence joins TRBV6-2 or TRBV6-3 and TRBJ1-2; a possible D gene is TRBD1 (6 bases). Germline values: CDR1 MNHEY, CDR2 SVGEGT. The CDR3 sequence is 15 residues long. Trimming left V 7 bases short and J 8 bases short, with 23 bases between. CDR3 bases: TGTGCCAGCACCAACGGGGGCAGGGGAAAGCGAGGCTACACCTTC. Translation: CASTNGGRGKRGYTF.

The V call is TRBV28, the J call TRBJ2-2, with 13 bases fitting TRBD2. The CDR3 is made up of 18 amino acids. Germline V gene data show CDR1 as MDHEN and CDR2 as SYDVKM. The ends lost 5 bases at V and 4 bases at J; junction bases unmatched: 10. The CDR3: CASSPRTSGRMATGELFF. The DNA for the CDR3 is TGTGCCAGCAGTCCCCGGACTAGCGGGAGAATGGCCACCGGGGAGCTGTTTTTT.

The rearrangement joins TRBV28 to TRBJ1-6; unclear D gene. Germline V gene lookup returns CDR1 MDHEN and CDR2 SYDVKM. This CDR3 is built from 13 residues. Trimming shortened V by 4 bases and J by 5 bases, and 6 bases separated the two germline ends. CDR3 DNA: TGTGCCAGCAGTTGGCTCGATAATTCACCCCTCCACTTT. The encoded protein is CASSWLDNSPLHF. The variable domain in full, completed from reference TRBV28 and TRBJ1-6, reads DVKVTQSSRYLVKRTGEKVFLECVQDMDHENMFWYRQDPGLGLRLIYFSYDVKMKEKGDIPEGYSVSREKKERFSLILESASTNQTSMYLCASSWLDNSPLHFGNGTRLTVT.

There are a few counts of this clonotype. Here the CDR3 DNA reads TGTGCCATCACCCGACTAGCGGGAGACAATGAGCAGTTCTTC. Translated: CAITRLAGDNEQFF. The genes are TRBV10-3 and TRBJ2-1; 12 bases align to TRBD2. The V segment lost 7 bases and the J segment 5 bases; nucleotides outside the gene matches: 3. This CDR3 has 14 residues. Germline CDR1 and CDR2: ENHRY and SYGVKD.

In regard to this clonotype: The germline gene is not matched at one end of the junction; a read error may be the cause. The rearrangement links TRBV7-2 to TRBJ2-7; TRBD2 aligns across 8 bases. Germline V gives CDR1 SGHTA, CDR2 FQGNSA. The CDR3 covers 14 residues. CDR3 bases: TGTGCCAGCAGCTCGGATAGCGGGACCTACGAGCGGTACTTC. Translated, it gives CASSSDSGTYERYF.

The chain's CDR3 is CTSTNPGSGANVLTF. The CDR3 nucleotides are TGTACCAGCACCAACCCTGGCTCTGGGGCCAACGTCCTGACTTTC. The chain is built from TRBV7-2 and TRBJ2-6; no reliable D call. The ends were cut back, 7 bases at V and 0 bases at J, with 10 bases in the middle. The germline CDR1 and CDR2 sequences are SGHTA and FQGNSA. This CDR3 is built from 15 residues.

This chain uses TRBV13 with TRBJ1-1; D unresolved. The CDR3 has 12 amino acids. The germline V and J ends were trimmed by 3 bases and 6 bases, with 8 bases remaining between them. Germline CDR1 and CDR2: PRHDT and FYEKMQ (reference sequence). CDR3 in amino acids: CASSLTQSEAFF. CDR3 nucleotide sequence: TGTGCCAGCAGCTTGACTCAATCTGAAGCTTTCTTT.

In its sample, this clonotype was seen a few times. The chain recombines TRBV29-1 with TRBJ2-1, with D possibly matching TRBD1 (6 bases). CDR3 size: 15 residues. With 1 base removed from V and 0 bases from J, the gap between germline ends came to 10 bases. The germline V gene encodes CDR1 SQVTM and CDR2 ANQGSEA. The CDR3 sequence: CSVEGIGGSYNEQFF. Here the CDR3 DNA reads TGCAGCGTTGAAGGGATAGGGGGCTCCTACAATGAGCAGTTCTTC.

The chain uses TRBV20-1 and TRBJ2-3; D is unclear. CDR1 DFQATT and CDR2 SNEGSKA come from the germline V gene (reference sequence). Trimming left V 0 bases short and J 5 bases short, with 15 bases between. The CDR3 length is 15 residues. The CDR3 here is CSAREDPIGVDTQYF. CDR3 sequence (DNA): TGCAGTGCTAGAGAGGATCCCATTGGAGTAGATACGCAGTATTTT.

The V gene is TRBV9, the J gene TRBJ2-3, with TRBD2 matching over 9 bases. The V gene's germline CDR1 is SGDLS and CDR2 YYNGEE. V shed 1 base, J shed 2 bases, and the junction held 2 bases outside the gene matches. The CDR3 has 15 amino acids. CDR3: CASSVRLAVTDTQYF. The CDR3 coding sequence is TGTGCCAGCAGCGTACGACTAGCGGTCACAGATACGCAGTATTTT. Full variable domain (remainder filled in from reference TRBV9 and TRBJ2-3): DSGVTQTPKHLITATGQRVTLRCSPRSGDLSVYWYQQSLDQGLQFLIQYYNGEERAKGNILERFSAQQFPDLHSELNLSSLELGDSALYFCASSVRLAVTDTQYFGPGTRLTVL.

This rearrangement joins TRBV6-6 to TRBJ1-5, with 10 bases that match TRBD1. CDR3 length: 16 amino acids. V dropped 5 bases and J dropped 3; count of bases not matched to a gene: 7. Germline values: CDR1 MNHNY, CDR2 SVGAGI (reference sequence). CDR3 protein: CASSPAGTGANQPQHF. CDR3 DNA sequence: TGTGCCAGCAGTCCCGCCGGGACAGGGGCCAATCAGCCCCAGCATTTT.

The chain uses TRBV7-8 and TRBJ2-3, with TRBD1 as a possible D gene (5 bases). Trimming stripped 5 bases from V and 0 bases from J, with 12 bases between. The CDR3 length is 15 residues. Per the germline V gene, CDR1 is SGHVS and CDR2 is FQNEAQ. This chain's CDR3 is CASSHARVSTDTQYF. The DNA of the CDR3 is TGTGCCAGCAGCCACGCCAGGGTGAGCACAGATACGCAGTATTTT.

The chain is built from TRBV9 and TRBJ2-7; D is unresolved. The CDR3 is 15 residues long. Trimming stripped 4 bases from V and 5 bases from J, with 19 bases between. Germline V gene sequence: CDR1 SGDLS, CDR2 YYNGEE. CDR3 sequence (DNA): TGTGCCAGCAGCAACGGCTGGGGAATTGTCCACGAGCAGTACTTC. Residues: CASSNGWGIVHEQYF.

The CDR3 DNA sequence: TGCGCCAGCAATCGCCCCGGAGGGAACACCGGGGAGCTGTTTTTT. Residues: CASNRPGGNTGELFF. The chain employs TRBV4-1 and TRBJ2-2; D perhaps matches TRBD2 (5 bases). Germline CDR1 MGHRA, CDR2 YSYEKL. Trimming removed 7 bases from V and 1 base from J, with 13 bases in between. This CDR3 region has 15 residues.